This T cell receptor (beta chain) is drawn from a study of T cell responses to AZD1222 COVID-19 vaccine. CDR3 length: 13 amino acids. Trimming left V 3 bases short and J 8 bases short, with 13 bases between. The germline V gene has CDR1 LGHNA and CDR2 YSLEER. Study-wide findings and caveats: The span of vaccine-associated CD4 TCRs extended across spike, with dominance at 160-218 and 743-854. Repertoires were sampled only after the peak T cell response. Possibly, clonal diversity was underestimated; donors were largely white British and included more females. Baseline antibody screening turned up just a handful of seropositive AZD1222 recipients.

Profiled with immunoSEQ multiplex PCR; TCRdb holds only in-frame clones, not every one. The sample has roughly 70,000 clones, less than 85% seen once. This clone was seen a handful of times. Its antigen remains unidentified. This specimen was peripheral blood, taken on day 0 of MenACWY control vaccination. The genes are TRBV4-3 and TRBJ1-1; D call uncertain. This receptor was taken from an adult in good health. The CDR3 is CASSQIPGSEAFF. CDR3 DNA: TGCGCCAGCAGCCAGATCCCCGGCTCGGAAGCTTTCTTT.